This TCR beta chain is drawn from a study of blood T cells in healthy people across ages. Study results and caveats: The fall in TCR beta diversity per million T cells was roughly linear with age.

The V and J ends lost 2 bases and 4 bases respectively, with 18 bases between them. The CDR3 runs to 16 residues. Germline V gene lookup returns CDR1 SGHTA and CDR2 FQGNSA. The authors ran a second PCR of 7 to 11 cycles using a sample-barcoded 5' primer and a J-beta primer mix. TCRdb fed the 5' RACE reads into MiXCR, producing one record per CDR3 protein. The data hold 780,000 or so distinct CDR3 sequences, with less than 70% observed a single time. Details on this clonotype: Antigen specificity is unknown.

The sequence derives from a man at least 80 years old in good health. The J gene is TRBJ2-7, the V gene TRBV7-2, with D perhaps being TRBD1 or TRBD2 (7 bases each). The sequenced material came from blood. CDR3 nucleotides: TGTGCCAGCAGCTTAACCCAGGGGGGGAGGGGATACGAGCAGTACTTC. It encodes CASSLTQGGRGYEQYF.